The rows below give T cell receptor beta chains drawn from one sample of a study of CD8+CD57+ T cells in acquired aplastic anemia. TCRdb itself ran the reads through MiXCR, one entry per CDR3 protein. The sample contains about half a million distinct CDR3 sequences, around a third of which appear only once. The sequenced sample was sorted CD4+, CD8+, or CD8+CD57+ T cells (not recorded which) from PBMCs. The receptors come from a human donor with aplastic anemia. CDR3s include the opening cysteine and the closing phenylalanine or tryptophan. The D gene is left open where the match is weak. Clone size, where shown, is once, few, many, or a class for clones that have expanded.

v_call	clone_size	j_call	d_call	cdr3_nt	cdr3_aa
TRBV10-3	NA	TRBJ1-2	NA	TGTGCCATCACTCAGGACAATGGCTACACCTTC	CAITQDNGYTF
TRBV6-1	few	TRBJ2-6	TRBD2	TGTGCCAGCAGTGCTTGGGGACTAGCGGGAACTGGGGCCAACGTCCTGACTTTC	CASSAWGLAGTGANVLTF
TRBV7-2	few	TRBJ2-7	TRBD2	TGTGCCAGCAGTCCCCTGACGGGAGGCTCCTACGAGCAGTACTTC	CASSPLTGGSYEQYF
TRBV14	many	TRBJ1-5	NA	TGTGCCAGCAGCCAAGTAGGGGATCAGCCCCAGCATTTT	CASSQVGDQPQHF
TRBV19	many	TRBJ1-1	NA	TGTGCCAGTAGTATAGTACAGAACACTGAAGCTTTCTTT	CASSIVQNTEAFF
TRBV7-9	few	TRBJ1-1	NA	TGTGCCAGCAGACCCCAGGGCGCAGGTATGAACACTGAAGCTTTCTTT	CASRPQGAGMNTEAFF
TRBV29-1	many	TRBJ1-3	NA	TGCAGCGTTGGTGCGGAAGTCGGCGGTAACTCTGGAAACACCATATATTTT	CSVGAEVGGNSGNTIYF
TRBV29-1	NA	TRBJ1-6	NA	TGCAGCGTTGAAGGGGGACCCTATAATTCACCCCTCCACTTT	CSVEGGPYNSPLHF
TRBV7-9	NA	TRBJ2-1	NA	TGTGCCAGCAGCTTGGAAGCGGGCTCCAATGAGCAGTTCTTC	CASSLEAGSNEQFF
TRBV4-3	few	TRBJ1-1	NA	TGCGCCAGCAGCCAAGATACGGACAGTGAAGCTTTCTTT	CASSQDTDSEAFF
TRBV27	few	TRBJ1-2	NA	TGTGCCAGCAGTTTCGGGCAGTTCTATGGCTACACCTTC	CASSFGQFYGYTF
TRBV6-5	few	TRBJ2-7	NA	TGTGCCAGCAGTTCCCGATTGGGCGAGCAGTACTTC	CASSSRLGEQYF
TRBV9	NA	TRBJ2-3	TRBD2	TGTGCCAGCAGCATGGGACTAGCGGGGGGCGAGGATATGCAGTATTTT	CASSMGLAGGEDMQYF
TRBV3-1	few	TRBJ1-1	NA	TGTGCCAGCAGCCAAGAACGCAGGGAGAACACTGAAGCTTTCTTT	CASSQERRENTEAFF
TRBV7-2	few	TRBJ1-4	NA	TGTGCCAGCAAAATAGAGTCGGGAAATGAAAAACTGTTTTTT	CASKIESGNEKLFF
TRBV5-1	many	TRBJ1-4	NA	TGCGCCAGCAGACAGGGAGATAATGAAAAACTGTTTTTT	CASRQGDNEKLFF
TRBV7-2	many	TRBJ2-5	TRBD2	TGTGCCAGCAGCGTCAGTCTAGCGGGACAAGAGACCCAGTACTTC	CASSVSLAGQETQYF
TRBV12-3/TRBV12-4	many	TRBJ2-7	NA	TGTGCCAGCAGTTACGGGACTCCCGGCGTCAAGCAGTACTTC	CASSYGTPGVKQYF
TRBV30	NA	TRBJ1-2	TRBD1	TGTGCCTGGAGTAGCCTCGACAGGGACTATGGCTACACCTTC	CAWSSLDRDYGYTF
TRBV12-3/TRBV12-4	few	TRBJ1-5	NA	TGTGCCAGCAGTTTGGGTGTGGTGTTCAGCAATCAGCCCCAGCATTTT	CASSLGVVFSNQPQHF
TRBV29-1	many	TRBJ2-1	TRBD2	TGCAGCGTCCCTGGGCTAGCGGGGTACAATGAGCAGTTCTTC	CSVPGLAGYNEQFF
TRBV5-1	many	TRBJ1-2	NA	TGCGCCAGCAGCTTGGATGGGATTAATGGCTACACCTTC	CASSLDGINGYTF
TRBV15	few	TRBJ2-7	TRBD1	TGTGCCACCAGCAGTGGACAGGGGTACGAGCAGTACTTC	CATSSGQGYEQYF
TRBV19	few	TRBJ2-2	TRBD1	TGTGCCAGCTGGCCCGGGACAGGGAACACCGGGGAGCTGTTTTTT	CASWPGTGNTGELFF
TRBV19	NA	TRBJ2-1	NA	TGTGCCAGTAGTTTTCGAGGGGAAAGTGTGCAGTTCTTC	CASSFRGESVQFF
TRBV7-9	NA	TRBJ2-1	NA	TGTGCCGGCAGCTTAGCGCAGGGCCCTGAGCAGTTCTTC	CAGSLAQGPEQFF
TRBV15	once	TRBJ1-6	NA	TGTGCCACCAGCAGAGATGGCCAGGGAGATTCACCCCTCCACTTT	CATSRDGQGDSPLHF
TRBV29-1	many	TRBJ1-1	NA	TGCAGCGTTGAAGGAGGAGGGATTGACACTGAAGCTTTCTTT	CSVEGGGIDTEAFF
TRBV6-5	few	TRBJ1-2	NA	TGTGCCAGCAGTTCGGGCCGGGGGGAGAGTGGCTACACCTTC	CASSSGRGESGYTF
TRBV7-2	many	TRBJ1-5	NA	TGTGCCAGCAGCTTAGTATCAGGGGTGAATCAGCCCCAGCATTTT	CASSLVSGVNQPQHF
TRBV2	NA	TRBJ2-1	NA	TGTGCCGGCAGTGTAGCTATTGGCGTAGGGTACAATGAGCAGTTCTTC	CAGSVAIGVGYNEQFF
TRBV5-4	NA	TRBJ2-5	TRBD2	TGTGCCAGCAGCTTGCTAGCGGGTTACCAAGAGACCCAGTACTTC	CASSLLAGYQETQYF
TRBV24-1	NA	TRBJ2-3	TRBD1	TGCGCCAGCAGCCAGGGACAGGGAATAAGCACAGATACGCAGTATTTT	CASSQGQGISTDTQYF